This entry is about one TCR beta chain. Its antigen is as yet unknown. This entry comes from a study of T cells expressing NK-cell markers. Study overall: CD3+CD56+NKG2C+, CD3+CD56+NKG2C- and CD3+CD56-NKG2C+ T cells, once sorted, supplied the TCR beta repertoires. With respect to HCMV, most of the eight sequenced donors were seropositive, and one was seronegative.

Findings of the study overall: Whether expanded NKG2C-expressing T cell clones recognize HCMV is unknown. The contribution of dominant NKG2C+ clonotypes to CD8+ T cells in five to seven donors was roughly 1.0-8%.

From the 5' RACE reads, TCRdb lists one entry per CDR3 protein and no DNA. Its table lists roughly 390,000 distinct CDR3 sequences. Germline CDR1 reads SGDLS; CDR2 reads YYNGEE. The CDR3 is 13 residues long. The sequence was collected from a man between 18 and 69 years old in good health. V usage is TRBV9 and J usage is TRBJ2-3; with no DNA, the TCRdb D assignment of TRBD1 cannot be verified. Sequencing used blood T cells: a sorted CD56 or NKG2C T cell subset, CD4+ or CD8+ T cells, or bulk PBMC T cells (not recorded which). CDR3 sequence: CASSNWGDDTQYF.